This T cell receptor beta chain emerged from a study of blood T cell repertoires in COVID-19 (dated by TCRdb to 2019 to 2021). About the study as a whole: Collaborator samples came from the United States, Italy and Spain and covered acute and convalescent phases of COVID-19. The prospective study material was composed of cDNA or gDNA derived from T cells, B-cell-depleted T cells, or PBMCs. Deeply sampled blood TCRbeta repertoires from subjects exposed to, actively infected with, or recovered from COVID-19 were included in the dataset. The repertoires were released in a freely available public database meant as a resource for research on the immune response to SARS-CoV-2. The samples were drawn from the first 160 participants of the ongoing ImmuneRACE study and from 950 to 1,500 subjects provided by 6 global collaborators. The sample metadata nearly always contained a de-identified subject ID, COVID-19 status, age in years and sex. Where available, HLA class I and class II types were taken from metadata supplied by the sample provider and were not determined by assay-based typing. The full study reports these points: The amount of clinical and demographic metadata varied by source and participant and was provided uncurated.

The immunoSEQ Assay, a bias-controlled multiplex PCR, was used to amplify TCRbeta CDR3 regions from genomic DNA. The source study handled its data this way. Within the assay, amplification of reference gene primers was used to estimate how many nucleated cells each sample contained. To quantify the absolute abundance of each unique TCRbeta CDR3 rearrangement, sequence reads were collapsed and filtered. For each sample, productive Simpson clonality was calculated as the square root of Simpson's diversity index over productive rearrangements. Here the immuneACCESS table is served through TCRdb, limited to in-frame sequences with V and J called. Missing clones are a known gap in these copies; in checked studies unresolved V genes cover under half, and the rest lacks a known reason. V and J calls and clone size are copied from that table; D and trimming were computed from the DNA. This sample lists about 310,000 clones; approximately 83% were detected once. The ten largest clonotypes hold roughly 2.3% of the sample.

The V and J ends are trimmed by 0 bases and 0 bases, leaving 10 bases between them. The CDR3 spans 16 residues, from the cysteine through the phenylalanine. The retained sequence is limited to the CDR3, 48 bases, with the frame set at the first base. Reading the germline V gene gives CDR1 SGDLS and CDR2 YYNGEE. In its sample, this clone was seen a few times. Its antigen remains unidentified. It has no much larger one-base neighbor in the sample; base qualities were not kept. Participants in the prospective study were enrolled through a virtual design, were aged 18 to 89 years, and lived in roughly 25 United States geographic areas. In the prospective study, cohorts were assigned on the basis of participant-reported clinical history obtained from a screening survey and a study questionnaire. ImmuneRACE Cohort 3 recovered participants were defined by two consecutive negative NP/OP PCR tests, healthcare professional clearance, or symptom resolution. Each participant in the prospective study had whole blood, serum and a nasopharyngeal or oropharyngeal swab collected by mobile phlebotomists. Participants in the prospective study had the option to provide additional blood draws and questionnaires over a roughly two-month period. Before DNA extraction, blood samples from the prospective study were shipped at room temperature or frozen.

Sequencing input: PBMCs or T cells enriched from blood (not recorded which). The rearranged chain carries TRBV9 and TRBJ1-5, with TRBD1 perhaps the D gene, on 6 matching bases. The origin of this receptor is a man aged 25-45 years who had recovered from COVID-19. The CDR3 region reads CASSVGTDPSNQPQHF. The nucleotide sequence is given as TGTGCCAGCAGCGTAGGGACAGATCCTAGCAATCAGCCCCAGCATTTT.